Listed below are T cell receptor beta chains from one sample, sequenced in a study of response to subunit inactivated influenza vaccine. Each CDR3 protein gets one entry after TCRdb re-called the RT-PCR reads with MiXCR. The top ten clones hold approximately 11% of a sample with roughly 780,000 distinct CDR3 sequences, around 18% of them seen once. This specimen was PBMCs from blood, taken 4 to 6 days after vaccination. The source of these receptors is a man aged 45-65 years who received an inactivated influenza vaccine. The CDR3 runs from the conserved cysteine through the conserved F or W. A D gene is named only where the DNA matches it firmly. For some rows the clone size is stated as once, few or many, or as a class when expanded; others skip it.

clone_size j_call v_call d_call cdr3_aa cdr3_nt
many TRBJ2-1 TRBV5-1 TRBD1 CASSPGQGTYNEQFF TGCGCCAGCAGCCCGGGACAGGGTACCTACAATGAGCAGTTCTTC
NA TRBJ2-6 TRBV7-9 TRBD1 CASSLEQGYSGANVLTF TGTGCCAGCAGCTTAGAACAGGGGTACTCTGGGGCCAACGTCCTGACTTTC
NA TRBJ2-4 TRBV7-2 NA CASSSEGLGGKYF TGTGCCAGCAGCTCAGAGGGACTTGGGGGAAAATACTTC
NA TRBJ1-3 TRBV6-1 NA CASSETGRSGNTIYF TGTGCCAGCAGTGAAACGGGGCGATCTGGAAACACCATATATTTT
NA TRBJ1-1 TRBV5-1 NA CASSGGFNTEAFF TGCGCCAGCAGCGGCGGGTTTAACACTGAAGCTTTCTTT
NA TRBJ2-5 TRBV25-1 TRBD1 CASGGPGQGQETQYF TGTGCCAGCGGGGGACCGGGACAGGGGCAAGAGACCCAGTACTTC
few TRBJ2-3 TRBV4-1 TRBD1 CASRDRGLSDTQYF TGCGCCAGCAGGGACAGGGGTTTATCAGATACGCAGTATTTT
few TRBJ1-3 TRBV10-3 NA CAISESNSGTGNTIYF TGTGCCATCAGTGAGTCGAATTCGGGGACTGGAAACACCATATATTTT
NA TRBJ2-1 TRBV7-8 TRBD2 CASSSPRGGRDEQFF TGTGCCAGCAGCTCCCCCCGGGGGGGGAGGGATGAGCAGTTCTTC
few TRBJ2-1 TRBV20-1 TRBD2 CSAITFGGASYNEQFF TGCAGTGCTATTACTTTCGGGGGGGCCTCCTACAATGAGCAGTTCTTC
many TRBJ2-3 TRBV3-1 TRBD2 CASSSSGAAGDTQYF TGTGCCAGCAGTTCAAGCGGGGCGGCGGGAGATACGCAGTATTTT
few TRBJ1-6 TRBV12-3/TRBV12-4 NA CASSPGRLNSPLHF TGTGCCAGCAGTCCGGGACGGTTGAATTCACCCCTCCACTTT
NA TRBJ1-2 TRBV20-1 TRBD1 CSAPGGAPIGYTF TGCAGTGCTCCAGGGGGCGCCCCAATTGGCTACACCTTC
few TRBJ2-3 TRBV20-1 TRBD2 CGPAGASGSTDTQYF TGCGGGCCTGCTGGAGCTAGCGGGAGCACAGATACGCAGTATTTT
NA TRBJ2-5 TRBV7-6 NA CASSLQRTTRDSQYF TGTGCCAGCAGCTTACAACGGACGACACGTGATAGCCAGTACTTC
few TRBJ1-2 TRBV10-3 NA CAIRTLGGGYTF TGTGCCATCCGTACGTTAGGGGGAGGCTACACCTTC
NA TRBJ2-5 TRBV15 TRBD2 CATKEREGHGETQYF TGTGCCACCAAGGAGCGGGAGGGCCATGGGGAGACCCAGTACTTC
few TRBJ2-4 TRBV11-2 TRBD2 CASSVRTSGDLAKNIQYF TGTGCCAGCAGCGTAAGGACTAGCGGGGACCTAGCCAAAAACATTCAGTACTTC
NA TRBJ2-5 TRBV5-1 TRBD2 CASSRTSGGTTQETQYF TGCGCCAGCAGTCGGACTAGCGGGGGGACTACCCAAGAGACCCAGTACTTC
NA TRBJ2-1 TRBV18 TRBD2 CASSPRRVAGGQEQFF TGTGCCAGCTCACCTAGAAGGGTAGCGGGAGGTCAGGAGCAGTTCTTC
many TRBJ1-1 TRBV5-1 NA CASSLLRMNTEAFF TGCGCCAGCAGCTTGTTACGGATGAACACTGAAGCTTTCTTT
many TRBJ2-3 TRBV12-3/TRBV12-4 NA CASSPARYTDTQYF TGTGCCAGCAGCCCAGCCCGCTACACAGATACGCAGTATTTT
NA TRBJ1-2 TRBV5-1 NA CASSPGQARYNNYGYTF TGCGCCAGCAGCCCGGGGCAGGCCCGCTACAATAACTATGGCTACACCTTC
NA TRBJ2-7 TRBV5-1 TRBD1 CASHQTGGYEQYF TGCGCCAGCCACCAAACAGGGGGCTACGAGCAGTACTTC
NA TRBJ1-1 TRBV29-1 NA CSVGEVTRVTEAFF TGCAGCGTCGGTGAGGTGACCCGAGTCACTGAAGCTTTCTTT
NA TRBJ2-5 TRBV7-8 NA CASSFVGEQETQYF TGTGCCAGCAGCTTTGTAGGGGAACAAGAGACCCAGTACTTC
NA TRBJ1-5 TRBV12-3/TRBV12-4 NA CASSFSGNSNQPQHF TGTGCCAGCAGTTTCTCGGGAAATAGCAATCAGCCCCAGCATTTT
few TRBJ2-2 TRBV7-8 TRBD2 CASSLTSGVSNTGELFF TGTGCCAGCAGCTTGACTAGCGGGGTTTCGAACACCGGGGAGCTGTTTTTT
NA TRBJ2-1 TRBV6-2/TRBV6-3 TRBD2 CASSLSGGPHNEQFF TGTGCCAGCAGTCTTAGCGGGGGGCCCCACAATGAGCAGTTCTTC
NA TRBJ2-3 TRBV12-3/TRBV12-4 NA CASSLAGPGTPQYF TGTGCCAGCAGTTTAGCCGGGCCTGGGACCCCGCAGTATTTT
NA TRBJ2-1 TRBV20-1 TRBD2 CSAREGLAVEQFF TGCAGTGCTAGGGAGGGACTAGCGGTTGAGCAGTTCTTC
few TRBJ1-1 TRBV6-5 NA CASSYQGGGTEAFF TGTGCCAGCAGTTACCAGGGCGGGGGCACTGAAGCTTTCTTT
NA TRBJ1-6 TRBV6-1 NA CASSVPGGNNSPLHF TGTGCCAGCAGTGTCCCGGGGGGGAATAATTCACCCCTCCACTTT
NA TRBJ2-1 TRBV5-1 TRBD2 CASSFFSAGVGYNEQFF TGCGCCAGCAGCTTTTTTTCAGCGGGAGTGGGTTACAATGAGCAGTTCTTC
NA TRBJ2-2 TRBV24-1 TRBD1 CATSGSDRADGELFF TGTGCCACCAGTGGTTCGGACAGGGCGGACGGGGAGCTGTTTTTT
NA TRBJ2-5 TRBV10-3 NA CAISGTTLQETQYF TGTGCCATCAGTGGGACTACCTTACAGGAGACCCAGTACTTC
NA TRBJ2-7 TRBV7-2 NA CASSGASGSSYEQYF TGTGCCAGCAGCGGTGCCTCAGGTAGCTCCTACGAGCAGTACTTC
NA TRBJ2-2 TRBV20-1 NA CSAPEGSGELFF TGCAGTGCTCCTGAGGGTTCCGGGGAGCTGTTTTTT
NA TRBJ2-6 TRBV4-1 NA CASSQIHDSGANVLTF TGCGCCAGCAGCCAAATACACGACTCTGGGGCCAACGTCCTGACTTTC
few TRBJ2-3 TRBV20-1 NA CSARGELRTDTQYF TGCAGTGCTAGAGGAGAACTTCGCACAGATACGCAGTATTTT
few TRBJ2-1 TRBV7-2 NA CASSLELNSRNEQFF TGTGCCAGCAGCTTAGAATTAAACAGTCGGAATGAGCAGTTCTTC
NA TRBJ1-5 TRBV11-2 NA CASSLGSRVSNQPQHF TGTGCCAGCAGCTTAGGATCCCGGGTTAGCAATCAGCCCCAGCATTTT
NA TRBJ2-1 TRBV28 NA CASSFLGKSSYNEQFF TGTGCCAGCAGTTTCTTGGGGAAGAGCTCCTACAATGAGCAGTTCTTC
few TRBJ1-5 TRBV27 NA CASSLSRAQPQHF TGTGCCAGCAGTTTAAGCAGGGCCCAGCCCCAGCATTTT
NA TRBJ2-1 TRBV27 NA CASSPGGLLHIGEQFF TGTGCCAGCAGTCCCGGGGGACTGCTGCATATTGGTGAGCAGTTCTTC
few TRBJ2-6 TRBV6-5 NA CASSYQGLAGANVLTF TGTGCCAGCAGTTACCAGGGGCTGGCTGGGGCCAACGTCCTGACTTTC
many TRBJ2-7 TRBV20-1 NA CSAQPGRTNSYEQYF TGCAGTGCTCAACCGGGACGGACGAACTCCTACGAGCAGTACTTC
many TRBJ2-2 TRBV5-1 NA CASSSPGLPFPSTNTGELFF TGCGCCAGCAGCTCCCCGGGACTGCCCTTCCCCTCAACAAACACCGGGGAGCTGTTTTTT
NA TRBJ1-1 TRBV20-1 NA CSARDTLNTEAFF TGCAGTGCTAGGGACACCCTGAACACTGAAGCTTTCTTT
NA TRBJ2-7 TRBV6-5 TRBD2 CASSHLSGRAGEQYF TGTGCCAGCAGTCACTTAAGCGGGAGGGCGGGTGAGCAGTACTTC
NA TRBJ2-2 TRBV7-6 TRBD1 CASSLIWTGTGGDTGELFF TGTGCCAGCAGCTTAATATGGACCGGGACAGGTGGGGACACCGGGGAGCTGTTTTTT
NA TRBJ2-7 TRBV7-8 TRBD2 CASSYLAGGLYEQYF TGTGCCAGCAGCTATCTAGCGGGGGGGCTGTACGAGCAGTACTTC
NA TRBJ2-7 TRBV15 NA CATSRVRGGYEQYF TGTGCCACCAGCAGAGTCAGGGGCGGCTACGAGCAGTACTTC
many TRBJ2-7 TRBV7-2 NA CASSLGLGYYEQYF TGTGCCAGCAGCTTAGGACTGGGATACTACGAGCAGTACTTC
few TRBJ2-3 TRBV15 TRBD2 CATSRDRVDGAGDGTDTQYF TGTGCCACCAGCAGAGATCGGGTCGACGGTGCGGGAGACGGGACAGATACGCAGTATTTT
few TRBJ2-7 TRBV6-2/TRBV6-3 TRBD1 CASSYNGPGQGYEQYF TGTGCCAGCAGTTACAACGGCCCGGGACAGGGCTACGAGCAGTACTTC
few TRBJ1-2 TRBV13 TRBD1 CASSPGGRNYGYTF TGTGCCAGCAGCCCAGGGGGCCGGAACTATGGCTACACCTTC
NA TRBJ2-2 TRBV20-1 TRBD1 CSARARGRLNGELFF TGCAGTGCTAGAGCCAGGGGGCGATTGAACGGGGAGCTGTTTTTT
NA TRBJ2-5 TRBV6-1 NA CASSQAGQWTETQYF TGTGCCAGCAGTCAGGCGGGACAGTGGACAGAGACCCAGTACTTC
NA TRBJ2-1 TRBV12-3/TRBV12-4 TRBD1 CASSLPGQGVGEQFF TGTGCCAGCAGTCTCCCGGGACAGGGTGTTGGGGAGCAGTTCTTC